This entry is about one TCR beta chain. Repertoires were generated with immunoSEQ multiplex PCR, while TCRdb's copy carries only in-frame clones and drops some. The data contain millions of clones, roughly 92% of them singletons. The data stem from a study of shared clonotypes between healthy human individuals. The germline CDR1 and CDR2 sequences are SNHLY and FYNNEI. The CDR3 length is 14 residues. Trimming took off 7 bases at V and 1 base at J, with 14 bases between the two ends. The sample taken for sequencing was naive CD4+ T cells sorted from blood. Regarding subset: CD45RA+ positively selected. This receptor was obtained from a man between 18 and 29 years old in good health. The rearrangement joins TRBV2 to TRBJ2-7; D is tentatively TRBD1 or TRBD2 (5 bases each). CDR3: CASNLAGRSYEQYF. The CDR3 DNA reads TGTGCCAGCAATCTGGCAGGGAGATCCTACGAGCAGTACTTC.